The next 20 T cell receptor beta chains were all read from a single sample in a study of post-analysis software for immune sequencing data. Study outcomes and limitations: Four to six TRBV segments, including TRBV5-6, TRBV5-1 and TRBV20-1, were more frequent in patients than controls.

Which antigens these TCRs recognize remains unknown. Tagging with unique molecular identifiers was a feature of the TCR beta cDNA libraries. TCRdb re-called the PCR reads through MiXCR, storing one row per CDR3 protein. The top ten clones hold under 9% of a sample with roughly 430,000 distinct CDR3 sequences, roughly 40% of them seen once. Sequenced input: blood. These receptors were obtained from a girl aged 2-10 years with multiple sclerosis.

This clonotype was seen a few times. This chain connects TRBV21-1 to TRBJ1-5. TRBV21-1 has pseudogene status. The CDR3 contains 21 residues. CDR3 loop: CASSKQNEALPALVFNQPQHF. CDR3 DNA: TGTGCCAGCAGCAAACAAAACGAGGCTCTTCCAGCCCTTGTTTTCAATCAGCCCCAGCATTTT.

The table lists this clonotype with a few counts. V and J are TRBV7-2 and TRBJ2-4; D may correspond to TRBD1 or TRBD2 (5 bases each). V was cut by 5 bases and J by 1 base, with 12 bases left in between. Germline lookup yields CDR1 SGHTA and CDR2 FQGNSA. The CDR3 is 15 residues long. The CDR3 DNA follows: TGTGCCAGCAGCCGGTATGGGGGTGCCAAAAACATTCAGTACTTC. Encoded protein: CASSRYGGAKNIQYF.

This clonotype was seen a handful of times. This chain uses TRBV20-1 with TRBJ2-1; 16 positions agree with TRBD2. The CDR3 consists of 15 residues. Germline CDR1 and CDR2: DFQATT and SNEGSKA (reference sequence). The CDR3 DNA sequence: TGCAGCGGGACTAGCGGGAGGGCCCTATACAATGAGCAGTTCTTC. Protein: CSGTSGRALYNEQFF.

The chain employs TRBV5-1 and TRBJ1-2, with D tentatively TRBD1 (5 bases). Trimming shortened V by 0 bases and J by 6 bases, and 9 bases separated the two germline ends. This CDR3 contains 13 residues. From germline, CDR1 is SGHRS and CDR2 YFSETQ. The CDR3, as DNA: TGCGCCAGCAGCTTGGGAGGGGACCATGGCTACACCTTC. Residues: CASSLGGDHGYTF.

This sequence joins TRBV6-1 and TRBJ2-1, with D uncertain. Germline V gene data show CDR1 as MNHNS and CDR2 as SASEGT. The CDR3 has 12 amino acids. The V end was cut by 8 bases, the J end by 4 bases, with 9 bases between. CDR3 amino acids: CASLADYNEQFF. The CDR3 region has the DNA TGTGCCAGCCTTGCCGATTACAATGAGCAGTTCTTC.

This clonotype was recorded a few times. The CDR3: CASSSLPPGQANSPLHF. The CDR3, as DNA: TGTGCCAGCAGTTCACTTCCTCCGGGACAGGCCAATTCACCCCTCCACTTT. This chain uses TRBV6-5 with TRBJ1-6, with 8 positions matching TRBD1. V shed 4 bases and J 7 bases; nucleotides not matched to a gene: 12. The germline V gene has CDR1 MNHEY and CDR2 SVGAGI. CDR3 length: 17 amino acids.

This clonotype appeared a few times. The chain combines TRBV10-3 with TRBJ2-1; D not certain. Deletions cut 4 bases from V and 5 bases from J, with 9 bases between. The CDR3 contains 13 residues. From germline, CDR1 is ENHRY and CDR2 SYGVKD. CDR3 in DNA: TGTGCCATCAGTGCGGCAGAAAACAATGAGCAGTTCTTC. It encodes CAISAAENNEQFF.

The CDR3 nucleotides are TGCGCCAGCAGCTTGGGGGAAGACACAGATACGCAGTATTTT. Translation gives CASSLGEDTDTQYF. V gene TRBV5-1 combines with J gene TRBJ2-3; no reliable D call. Between the trimmed V and J ends, which lost 0 bases and 2 bases, there was a span of 7 bases. CDR3 length: 14 amino acids. CDR1 SGHRS and CDR2 YFSETQ come from the germline V gene.

This clonotype was detected a few times. The chain is built from TRBV7-2 and TRBJ1-6, with 8 nucleotides matching TRBD1. The CDR3 has 14 amino acids. Germline CDR1 reads SGHTA; CDR2 reads FQGNSA. Trimming removed 5 bases from V and 10 bases from J; junction bases left unmatched: 7. This CDR3 reads CASSAGGAGSPLHF. In DNA, the CDR3 is TGTGCCAGCAGCGCAGGGGGCGCGGGATCACCCCTCCACTTT.

This sequence joins TRBV19 and TRBJ2-5; D possibly corresponds to TRBD1 (5 bases). In germline, CDR1 is LNHDA, CDR2 SQIVND (reference sequence). Trimming left V 6 bases short and J 2 bases short, with 10 bases between. The CDR3 loop spans 13 amino acids. The CDR3 region is CASSDREQETQYF. The CDR3 DNA sequence: TGTGCCAGTAGCGACAGAGAGCAAGAGACCCAGTACTTC.

This clonotype came up a few times. The rearrangement joins TRBV7-6 to TRBJ2-3, with 8 bases fitting TRBD2. Looked up from germline, CDR1 is SGHVS and CDR2 is FNYEAQ. Germline trimming cut 3 bases from V and 8 bases from J; bases unmatched to any gene: 4. The CDR3 is made up of 13 amino acids. CDR3 nucleotides: TGTGCCAGCAGCTTTGGTACTAGCGGTACGCAGTATTTT. It specifies CASSFGTSGTQYF. Looking up the rest from reference TRBV7-6 and TRBJ2-3 gives the full variable domain: GAGVSQSPRYKVTKRGQDVALRCDPISGHVSLYWYRQALGQGPEFLTYFNYEAQQDKSGLPNDRFSAERPEGSISTLTIQRTEQRDSAMYRCASSFGTSGTQYFGPGTRLTVL.

This clonotype appeared many times. CDR3 in amino acids: CASSLAHTDTQYF. The DNA of the CDR3 is TGTGCCAGCAGTTTAGCCCACACAGATACGCAGTATTTT. J is TRBJ2-3 and V is TRBV12-3 or TRBV12-4, with D hard to call. This CDR3 is built from 13 residues. The V end lost 0 bases, the J end lost 2 bases, and 3 bases lay between the germline ends.

In its sample, this clonotype was seen a few times. This chain's CDR3 is CASSVALSTDTIYF. The CDR3 nucleotides are TGTGCCAGCAGCGTAGCGTTGAGTACAGACACCATATATTTT. V and J are TRBV9 and TRBJ1-3; unclear D gene. The CDR3 is 14 residues long. Trimming removed 0 bases from V and 8 bases from J, with 12 bases in between. Germline V lookup: CDR1 SGDLS, CDR2 YYNGEE.

This clonotype has more than one count but fewer than ten. V is TRBV6-6 and J is TRBJ2-1, with TRBD2 matching over 10 bases. The junction had 7 bases not matched to a gene; V was cut back by 8 bases and J by 6 bases. The CDR3 is 14 amino acids. Germline V gene sequence: CDR1 MNHNY, CDR2 SVGAGI (reference sequence). The CDR3 bases are TGTGCCAGCTGGGGTGCTAGCGGGAGCAATGAGCAGTTCTTC. Amino acids: CASWGASGSNEQFF.

V and J are TRBV7-9 and TRBJ1-4, with no clear D. Trimming removed 5 bases at V and 5 bases at J, with 15 bases between. The CDR3 sequence is 15 residues long. Germline V gene lookup returns CDR1 SEHNR and CDR2 FQNEAQ (reference sequence). CDR3 in amino acids: CASSLVEFPNEKLFF. Here the CDR3 DNA reads TGTGCCAGCAGCCTCGTGGAGTTCCCCAATGAAAAACTGTTTTTT.

The J gene is TRBJ1-2, the V gene TRBV20-1; TRBD1 agrees at 11 bases. The trim removed 3 bases at V and 4 bases at J, leaving 1 base unmatched. Germline CDR1 and CDR2: DFQATT and SNEGSKA (reference sequence). The CDR3 spans 13 residues. CDR3 in DNA: TGCAGTGCTAGCGGGACAGGGGGCTATGGCTACACCTTC. Translation: CSASGTGGYGYTF.

The V gene is TRBV4-1, the J gene TRBJ2-1, with 11 bases matching TRBD2. Germline CDR1 reads MGHRA; CDR2 reads YSYEKL. The CDR3 covers 17 residues. The J segment lost 5 bases and the V segment lost 3 bases, leaving 9 bases of the junction unmatched. The CDR3 coding sequence is TGCGCCAGCAGCCAGAAAATGGGACTAGCGGTAAACAATGAGCAGTTCTTC. Its translation is CASSQKMGLAVNNEQFF.

This chain's CDR3 is CAISESSSGSENIQYF. Written as DNA, the CDR3 is TGTGCCATCAGTGAGTCATCTAGCGGGAGCGAGAACATTCAGTACTTC. The chain couples TRBV10-3 to TRBJ2-7; the match to TRBD2 covers 10 bases. The J call may be in error: the DNA end matches TRBJ2-4 better. The CDR3 is 16 residues long. Germline V gives CDR1 ENHRY, CDR2 SYGVKD.

The chain couples TRBV6-2 or TRBV6-3 to TRBJ2-1, with 12 nucleotides matching TRBD2. V lost 10 bases to trimming and J lost 5 bases; unmatched junction nucleotides: 3. Germline values: CDR1 MNHEY, CDR2 SVGEGT. The CDR3 has 13 residues. CDR3 sequence reads: CATRLAGDNEQFF. In DNA, the CDR3 is TGTGCCACAAGACTAGCGGGAGACAATGAGCAGTTCTTC.

The sample holds a few counts of this clonotype. The chain recombines TRBV20-1 with TRBJ2-1, with 8 bases matching TRBD2. Germline V gives CDR1 DFQATT, CDR2 SNEGSKA (reference sequence). The trim removed 0 bases at V and 3 bases at J, leaving 7 bases unmatched. The CDR3 is 16 amino acids. The CDR3 loop reads CSAREVVAGGYNEQFF. Written as DNA, the CDR3 is TGCAGTGCTAGAGAGGTTGTGGCGGGGGGCTACAATGAGCAGTTCTTC.